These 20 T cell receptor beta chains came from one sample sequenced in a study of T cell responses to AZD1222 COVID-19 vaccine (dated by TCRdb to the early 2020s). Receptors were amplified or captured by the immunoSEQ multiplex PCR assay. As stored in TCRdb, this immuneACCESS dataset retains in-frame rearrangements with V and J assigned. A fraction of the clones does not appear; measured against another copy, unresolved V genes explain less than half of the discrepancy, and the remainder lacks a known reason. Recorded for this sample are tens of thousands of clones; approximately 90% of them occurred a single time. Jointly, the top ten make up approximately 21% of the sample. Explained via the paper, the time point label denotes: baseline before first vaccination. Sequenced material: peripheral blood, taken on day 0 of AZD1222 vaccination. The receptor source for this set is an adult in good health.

The CDR3 nucleotides read TGTGCCAGCAGCCTTACGACAGGGGTAACAAATGAGCAGTTCTTC. This translates into CASSLTTGVTNEQFF. The V and J genes are TRBV5-4 and TRBJ2-1, with TRBD1 matching 8 bases. The CDR3 spans 15 residues. Germline CDR1 is SGHNT and CDR2 is YYREEE (reference sequence). V lost 4 bases to trimming and J lost 7 bases; unmatched junction nucleotides: 10.

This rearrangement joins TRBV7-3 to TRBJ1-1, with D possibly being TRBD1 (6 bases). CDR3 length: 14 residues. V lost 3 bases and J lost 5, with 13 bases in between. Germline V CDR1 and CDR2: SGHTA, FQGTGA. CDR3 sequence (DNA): TGTGCCAGCAGCTTGGGGGGCGCAGGGACTGAAGCTTTCTTT. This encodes CASSLGGAGTEAFF.

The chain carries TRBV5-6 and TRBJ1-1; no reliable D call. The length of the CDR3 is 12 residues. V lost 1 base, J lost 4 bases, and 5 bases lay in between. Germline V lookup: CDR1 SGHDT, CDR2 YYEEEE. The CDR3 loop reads CASSLRGTEAFF. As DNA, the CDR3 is TGTGCCAGCAGCTTGCGGGGCACTGAAGCTTTCTTT.

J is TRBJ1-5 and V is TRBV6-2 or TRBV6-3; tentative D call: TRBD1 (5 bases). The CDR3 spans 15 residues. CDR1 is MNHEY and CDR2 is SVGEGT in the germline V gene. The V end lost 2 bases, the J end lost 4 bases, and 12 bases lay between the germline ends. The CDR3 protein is CASSYAGPPNQPQHF. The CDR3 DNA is TGTGCCAGCAGTTACGCGGGACCGCCAAATCAGCCCCAGCATTTT.

The CDR3 sequence: CASSFPTEQYF. For the CDR3, the DNA is TGTGCCAGCAGTTTCCCCACAGAGCAGTACTTC. V is TRBV28 and J is TRBJ2-7, with D unclear. Germline V gene lookup returns CDR1 MDHEN and CDR2 SYDVKM. The CDR3 has 11 amino acids. V was shortened by 3 bases and J by 7 bases, with 7 bases between the two germline ends.

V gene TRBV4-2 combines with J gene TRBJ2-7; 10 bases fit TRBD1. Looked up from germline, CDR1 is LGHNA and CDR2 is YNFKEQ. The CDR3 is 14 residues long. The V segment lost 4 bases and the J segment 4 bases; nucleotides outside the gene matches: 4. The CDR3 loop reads CASSPPDRGYEQYF. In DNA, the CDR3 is TGTGCCAGCAGCCCGCCGGACAGGGGGTACGAGCAGTACTTC.

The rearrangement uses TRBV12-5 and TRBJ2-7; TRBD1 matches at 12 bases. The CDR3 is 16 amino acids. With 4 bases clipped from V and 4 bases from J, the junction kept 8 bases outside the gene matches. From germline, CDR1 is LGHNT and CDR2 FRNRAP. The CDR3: CASGSSPGQGAYEQYF. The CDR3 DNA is TGTGCTAGTGGTTCTTCTCCGGGACAGGGGGCATACGAGCAGTACTTC.

The CDR3 nucleotides are TGCGCCAGCAGTGAGGACAGGGGGTTCGCCTACGAGCAGTACTTC. Translation: CASSEDRGFAYEQYF. The chain is built from TRBV10-2 and TRBJ2-7, with 9 nucleotides matching TRBD1. The CDR3 sequence is 15 residues long. With 2 bases clipped from V and 2 bases from J, the junction kept 4 bases outside the gene matches. Per germline, CDR1 WSHSY and CDR2 SAAADI.

DNA of the CDR3: TGTGCCAGCAACAGTAACCGGGGCACTGAAGCTTTCTTT. Its translation is CASNSNRGTEAFF. The chain has TRBV3-1 (or the pseudogene TRBV3-2) and TRBJ1-1, with D unresolved. The CDR3 consists of 13 residues. Germline V gives CDR1 LGHDT, CDR2 YNNKEL (reference sequence). Trimming left V 7 bases short and J 4 bases short, with 13 bases between.

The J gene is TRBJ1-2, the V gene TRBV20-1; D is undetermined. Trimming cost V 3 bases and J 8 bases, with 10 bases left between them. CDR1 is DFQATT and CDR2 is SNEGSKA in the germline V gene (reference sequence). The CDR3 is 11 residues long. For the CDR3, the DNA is TGCAGTGCTAGGGGCAGTGTCGGCTACACCTTC. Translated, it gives CSARGSVGYTF.

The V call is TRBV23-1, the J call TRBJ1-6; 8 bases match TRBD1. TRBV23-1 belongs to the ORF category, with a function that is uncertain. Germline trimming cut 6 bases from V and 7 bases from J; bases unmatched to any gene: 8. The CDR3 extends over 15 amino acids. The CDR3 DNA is TGCGCCAGCAGCCAAAAGGACAGGGTAAATTCACCCCTCCACTTT. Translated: CASSQKDRVNSPLHF.

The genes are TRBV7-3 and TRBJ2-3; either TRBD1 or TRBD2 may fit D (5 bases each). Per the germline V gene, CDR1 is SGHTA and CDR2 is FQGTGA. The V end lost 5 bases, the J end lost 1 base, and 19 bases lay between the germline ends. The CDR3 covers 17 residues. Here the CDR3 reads CASSPHGTAFGTDTQYF. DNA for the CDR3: TGTGCCAGCAGCCCCCATGGGACCGCTTTCGGCACAGATACGCAGTATTTT.

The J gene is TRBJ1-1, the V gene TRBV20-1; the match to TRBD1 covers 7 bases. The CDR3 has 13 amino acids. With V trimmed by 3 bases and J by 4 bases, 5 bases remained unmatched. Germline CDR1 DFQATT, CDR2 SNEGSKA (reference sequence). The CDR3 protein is CSASSPGGTEAFF. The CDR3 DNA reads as TGCAGTGCTAGTTCTCCAGGGGGCACTGAAGCTTTCTTT.

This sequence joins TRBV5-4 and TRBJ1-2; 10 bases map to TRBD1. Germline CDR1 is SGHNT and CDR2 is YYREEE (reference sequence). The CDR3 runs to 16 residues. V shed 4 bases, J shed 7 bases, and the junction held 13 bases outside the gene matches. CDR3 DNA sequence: TGTGCCAGCAGCCGGGACAGGGGTTCGGTAGTCCGTGGCTACACCTTC. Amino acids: CASSRDRGSVVRGYTF.

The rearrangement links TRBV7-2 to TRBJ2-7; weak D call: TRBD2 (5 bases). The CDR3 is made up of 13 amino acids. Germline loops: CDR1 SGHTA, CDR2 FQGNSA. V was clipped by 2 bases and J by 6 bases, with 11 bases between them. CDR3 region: CASSLTTRGEQYF. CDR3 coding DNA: TGTGCCAGCAGCTTAACAACTAGAGGCGAGCAGTACTTC. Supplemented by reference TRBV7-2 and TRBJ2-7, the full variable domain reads GAGVSQSPSNKVTEKGKDVELRCDPISGHTALYWYRQSLGQGLEFLIYFQGNSAPDKSGLPSDRFSAERTGGSVSTLTIQRTQQEDSAVYLCASSLTTRGEQYFGPGTRLTVT.

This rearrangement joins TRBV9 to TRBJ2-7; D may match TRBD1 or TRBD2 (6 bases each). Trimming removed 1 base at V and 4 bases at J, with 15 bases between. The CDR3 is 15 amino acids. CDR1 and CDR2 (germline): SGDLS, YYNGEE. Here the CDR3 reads CASSVSDGGLYEQYF. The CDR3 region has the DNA TGTGCCAGCAGCGTATCCGACGGGGGCCTGTACGAGCAGTACTTC. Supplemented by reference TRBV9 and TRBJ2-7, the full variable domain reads DSGVTQTPKHLITATGQRVTLRCSPRSGDLSVYWYQQSLDQGLQFLIQYYNGEERAKGNILERFSAQQFPDLHSELNLSSLELGDSALYFCASSVSDGGLYEQYFGPGTRLTVT.

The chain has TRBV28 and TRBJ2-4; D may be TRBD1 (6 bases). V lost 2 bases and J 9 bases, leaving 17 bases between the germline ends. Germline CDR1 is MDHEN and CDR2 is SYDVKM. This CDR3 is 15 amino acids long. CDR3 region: CASSLGGLLGGIQYF. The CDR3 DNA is TGTGCCAGCAGTTTAGGGGGCCTTCTTGGGGGCATTCAGTACTTC.

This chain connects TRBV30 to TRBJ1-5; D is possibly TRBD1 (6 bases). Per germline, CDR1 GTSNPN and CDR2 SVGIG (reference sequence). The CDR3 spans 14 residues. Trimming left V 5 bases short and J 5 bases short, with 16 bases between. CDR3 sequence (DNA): TGTGCCTGGTCCAGACAGGAGGGCGATCAGCCCCAGCATTTT. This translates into CAWSRQEGDQPQHF. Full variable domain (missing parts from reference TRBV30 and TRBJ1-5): SQTIHQWPATLVQPVGSPLSLECTVEGTSNPNLYWYRQAAGRGLQLLFYSVGIGQISSEVPQNLSASRPQDRQFILSSKKLLLSDSGFYLCAWSRQEGDQPQHFGDGTRLSIL.

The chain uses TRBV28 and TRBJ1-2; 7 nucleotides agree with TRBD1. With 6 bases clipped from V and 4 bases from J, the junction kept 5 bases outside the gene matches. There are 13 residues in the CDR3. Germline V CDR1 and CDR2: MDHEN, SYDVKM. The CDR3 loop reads CASSRDRLYGYTF. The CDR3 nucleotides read TGTGCCAGCAGCCGGGACAGACTCTATGGCTACACCTTC.

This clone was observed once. The CDR3 sequence is CASSFRRVGTEAFF. In DNA form, the CDR3 reads TGTGCCAGCAGTTTCAGGAGGGTTGGCACTGAAGCTTTCTTT. The genes are TRBV6-5 and TRBJ1-1; no firm D call. The germline CDR1 and CDR2 sequences are MNHEY and SVGAGI. Trimming took 4 bases from V and 4 from J, leaving 13 bases between them. The CDR3 has 14 residues.